This T cell receptor beta chain emerged from a study of tumor-infiltrating lymphocytes in oesophageal squamous cell carcinoma. Trimming stripped 1 base from V and 11 bases from J, with 20 bases between. The CDR3 loop spans 15 amino acids. Per germline, CDR1 SGHTA and CDR2 FQGTGA. TCRdb reprocessed the reads via MiXCR and lists one record per CDR3 protein. Of roughly 11,000 distinct CDR3 sequences detected, 58% appear once; the ten largest clones hold roughly 55%. This sequence originates from a female donor with esophageal squamous cell carcinoma. Sequencing used blood. V is TRBV7-3 and J is TRBJ2-5; possibly TRBD2 for D (5 bases). The CDR3 nucleotides are TGTGCCAGCAGCTTAAGGGAGACCCCCTACAATGAGCAGTACTTC. Translated: CASSLRETPYNEQYF.